This record concerns one TCR beta chain sequence. Clones were read by immunoSEQ multiplex PCR, and TCRdb kept only the in-frame ones, dropping some. The table includes under 200,000 clones, 80% to 85% detected once. The sample comes from a study of blood T cell repertoires in COVID-19. This CDR3 is 15 amino acids long. Per germline, CDR1 SQVTM and CDR2 ANQGSEA. V lost 4 bases and J 2 bases, leaving 18 bases between the germline ends. The rearrangement links TRBV29-1 to TRBJ2-7, with D uncertain. Sequencing was performed on peripheral blood. The TCR originated in a human donor with acute or convalescent COVID-19. The donor label of this sample is uncertain. The CDR3 nucleotides are TGCAGCGTTGCTCTAGTGGTGCCACGGACCTACGAGCAGTACTTC. This translates into CSVALVVPRTYEQYF.